This T cell receptor (beta chain) appears in the sequencing data of a study of CD8+ T cells in alopecia areata (dated by TCRdb to between 2017 and 2018). With regard to the full study: The treated patients took part in an open-label pilot trial in which moderate-to-severe alopecia areata was treated with oral tofacitinib at 5 to 10 mg twice daily. Patients received tofacitinib for 6 to 18 months and were then followed off drug for 6 months to check for delayed response and recurrence. High-throughput TCRbeta sequencing was used to examine T cell clonal expansion in alopecia areata in both the C3H/HeJ mouse model and human patients. In humans, TCRbeta sequencing was performed on scalp tissue and on sorted CD4+ and CD8+ peripheral blood T cells from healthy controls and from patients with patchy or totalis/universalis alopecia areata. Biopsies were taken from tofacitinib-treated patients at baseline and again at 4 and 24 weeks into treatment, and several of those patients also had a later scalp biopsy. Scalp clonality was compared among normal scalp (n=4), patchy alopecia areata scalp (n=8), and alopecia totalis/universalis scalp (n=8). RNA was obtained with the PAXgene miRNA kit for fixed scalp, the miRNeasy kit for PBMCs, and the RNeasy kit for mouse skin. TCRbeta CDR3 regions were amplified by immunoSEQ multiplex PCR with 35 Vbeta forward and 13 Jbeta reverse primers.

In regard to this clone: The clone's antigen remains unknown. Qualities for individual bases were not recorded, and no much larger clone is one base off.

The intended sense of this specimen's time point label: baseline before oral tofacitinib. From alopecia areata patients, peripheral blood was collected along with lesional scalp punch biopsies. After PBMCs were isolated by density centrifugation and stained for CD3, CD4 and CD8, a FACSAria was used to sort CD4+ and CD8+ T cells. V lost 0 bases and J lost 2 bases; the stretch between them is 12 bases long. From a lookup of the germline V gene, CDR1 and CDR2 are SGDLS and YYNGEE. The CDR3 contains 16 residues, cysteine and phenylalanine counted. Only the CDR3 DNA is retained, 48 bases long and in frame from the first base. Library prep was done by the immunoSEQ multiplex PCR assay. RNA was extracted from all samples and reverse transcribed into cDNA as template for TCR sequencing. SuperScript III was used to make first-strand cDNA, primed with a 2:1 mix of oligo-dT and random hexamers. A synthetic immune receptor repertoire was used to measure amplification bias, and any remaining bias was corrected computationally. The authors processed their data as follows. After raw reads were preprocessed to remove errors, the CDR3 was defined following IMGT conventions as running from the conserved cysteine to phenylalanine. To get clonality, Shannon entropy was normalized by log2 of the number of productive unique TCRs and the result was subtracted from 1. Whether each scalp clone was CD4 or CD8 was inferred by checking scalp TCRbeta sequences against the CD4 and CD8 repertoires from sorted blood. TCRdb retrieved this table from immuneACCESS and kept in-frame rearrangements only. Not all clones are present; in checked studies, unresolved V genes account for under half, and no reason is known for the remainder. V, J and clone size derive from that table, while D and trimming were established from the DNA sequence. The sample includes about 130,000 clones, with 50% to 60% observed a single time. Together, the top ten hold less than 5.5% of the sample.

Results and caveats for the whole study, not just this receptor: Unlike mouse skin, which is dominated by gammadelta T cells, normal human skin has resident alphabeta T cells that are also sequenced, and this complicates analysis of the scalp TCR repertoire. Higher clonality and more expanded CD8+ clones were observed in lesional scalp than in normal scalp, particularly in alopecia totalis/universalis, a finding suggestive of antigenic drive. Compared with mice, TCR sequences shared between patients were less clear, possibly partly because of HLA diversity across the patient population.

Here the chain combines TRBV9 and TRBJ2-1; the D gene cannot be resolved reliably. This receptor was taken from a human donor with alopecia areata. The starting material was CD4+ T cells sorted from blood, obtained at week 0. The DNA sequence is TGTGCCAGCAGCGTAGGTGGTATTATCGCCTACAATGAGCAGTTCTTC. Its translation reads: CASSVGGIIAYNEQFF.